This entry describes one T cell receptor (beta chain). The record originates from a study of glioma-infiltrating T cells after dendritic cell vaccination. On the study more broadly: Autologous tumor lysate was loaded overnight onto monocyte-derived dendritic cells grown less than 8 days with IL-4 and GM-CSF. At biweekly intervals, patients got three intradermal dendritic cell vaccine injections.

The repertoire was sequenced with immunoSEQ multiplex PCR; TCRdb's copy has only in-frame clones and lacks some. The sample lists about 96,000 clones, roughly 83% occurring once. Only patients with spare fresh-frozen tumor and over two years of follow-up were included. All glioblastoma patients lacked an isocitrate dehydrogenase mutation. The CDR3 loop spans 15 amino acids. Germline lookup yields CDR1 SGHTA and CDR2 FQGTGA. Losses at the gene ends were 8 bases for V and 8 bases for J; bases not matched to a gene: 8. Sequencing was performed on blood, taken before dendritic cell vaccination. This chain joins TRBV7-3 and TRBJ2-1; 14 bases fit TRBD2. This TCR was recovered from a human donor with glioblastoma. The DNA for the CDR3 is TGTGCCAGCGCTGGACTAGCGGGAGGAATCGATGAGCAGTTCTTC. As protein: CASAGLAGGIDEQFF.